This T cell receptor beta chain was obtained from a study of blood T cells in healthy people across ages. CDR3 length: 16 residues. Germline-derived CDR1 and CDR2 are MNHEY and SVGEGT. V lost 8 bases, J lost 9 bases, and 12 bases stayed unmatched. Using a J-beta primer mix together with a sample-barcoded 5' primer, a second PCR was run for roughly 6 to 12 cycles. TCRdb reprocessed the 5' RACE reads with MiXCR, giving one entry per CDR3 protein. The sample yields hundreds of thousands of distinct CDR3 sequences, roughly a quarter seen once. The authors isolated at least 6 million PBMCs per sample. These sequences were also reported in another study, on T cells of mothers and their children.

This receptor was obtained from a boy younger than 10 in good health. The V gene is TRBV6-2 or TRBV6-3, the J gene TRBJ2-1; 14 bases are shared with TRBD2. The sample consisted of blood. The CDR3 here is CASRGLAGVMLAEQFF. The CDR3 DNA follows: TGTGCCAGCCGGGGACTAGCGGGAGTTATGCTAGCTGAGCAGTTCTTC.